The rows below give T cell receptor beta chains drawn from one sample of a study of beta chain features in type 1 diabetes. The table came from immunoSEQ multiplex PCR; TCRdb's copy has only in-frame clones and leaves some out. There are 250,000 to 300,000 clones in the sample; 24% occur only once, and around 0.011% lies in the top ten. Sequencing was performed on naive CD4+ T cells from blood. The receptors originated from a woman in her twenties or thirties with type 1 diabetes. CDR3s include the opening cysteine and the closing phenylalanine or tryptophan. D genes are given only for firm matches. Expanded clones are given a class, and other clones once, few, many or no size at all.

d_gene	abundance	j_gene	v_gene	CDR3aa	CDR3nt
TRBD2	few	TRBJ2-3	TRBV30	CAWSVRGTSGPTDTQYF	TGTGCCTGGAGTGTACGGGGGACTAGCGGGCCCACAGATACGCAGTATTTT
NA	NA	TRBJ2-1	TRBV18	CASSPKQGSNEQFF	TGTGCCAGCTCACCGAAGCAGGGGAGTAATGAGCAGTTCTTC
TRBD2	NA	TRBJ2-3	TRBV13	CASTFRTSSYTDTQYF	TGTGCCAGCACCTTCCGGACTAGCAGTTACACAGATACGCAGTATTTT
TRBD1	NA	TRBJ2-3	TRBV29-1	CSVTGTGFTDTQYF	TGCAGCGTCACCGGGACAGGGTTCACAGATACGCAGTATTTT
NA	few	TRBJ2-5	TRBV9	CASSTSTSRLETQYF	TGTGCCAGCAGCACCTCGACTAGTAGGCTAGAGACCCAGTACTTC
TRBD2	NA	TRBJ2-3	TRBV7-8	CASSLLGPGLAGARTQYF	TGTGCCAGCAGCTTATTAGGGCCTGGACTAGCGGGAGCTCGTACGCAGTATTTT
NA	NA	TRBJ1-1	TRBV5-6	CASSLTANTEAFF	TGTGCCAGCAGCCTGACAGCGAACACTGAAGCTTTCTTT
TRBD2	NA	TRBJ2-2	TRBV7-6	CASSFLAGGFANTGELFF	TGTGCCAGCAGCTTCCTAGCGGGAGGGTTCGCGAACACCGGGGAGCTGTTTTTT
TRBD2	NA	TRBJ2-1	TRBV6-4	CASSESLAAYNEQFF	TGTGCCAGCAGTGAGAGTCTAGCGGCCTACAATGAGCAGTTCTTC
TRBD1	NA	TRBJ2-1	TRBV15	CATSRDPAGGNEQFF	TGTGCCACCAGCAGAGATCCGGCAGGGGGCAATGAGCAGTTCTTC
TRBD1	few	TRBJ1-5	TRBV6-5	CASSQTGYQPQHF	TGTGCCAGCAGCCAGACAGGGTATCAGCCCCAGCATTTT
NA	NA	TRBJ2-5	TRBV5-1	CASRLQQETQYF	TGCGCCAGCAGGTTGCAGCAAGAGACCCAGTACTTC
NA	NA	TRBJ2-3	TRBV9	CASSVAQGGTQYF	TGTGCCAGCAGCGTAGCGCAGGGGGGTACGCAGTATTTT
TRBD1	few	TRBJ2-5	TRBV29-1	CSVGQGDQETQYF	TGCAGCGTTGGACAGGGGGATCAAGAGACCCAGTACTTC
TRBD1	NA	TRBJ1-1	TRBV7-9	CASSLEGATEAFF	TGTGCCAGCAGCTTAGAGGGGGCCACTGAAGCTTTCTTT
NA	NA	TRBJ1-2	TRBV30	CAWRALIWDNGNTF	TGTGCCTGGAGGGCCCTCATATGGGACAACGGGAACACCTTC
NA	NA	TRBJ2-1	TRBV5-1	CASSLGQSSYNEQFF	TGCGCCAGCAGCTTAGGACAGAGCTCCTACAATGAGCAGTTCTTC
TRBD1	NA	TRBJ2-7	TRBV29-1	CSARTGGYEQYF	TGCAGCGCCAGGACAGGGGGGTACGAGCAGTACTTC
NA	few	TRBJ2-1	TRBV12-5	CASGLRVGEQFF	TGTGCTAGTGGTCTCAGGGTTGGTGAGCAGTTCTTC
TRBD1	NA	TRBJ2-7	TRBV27	CASSLGTGQHEQYF	TGTGCCAGCAGTTTGGGGACAGGGCAGCACGAGCAGTACTTC
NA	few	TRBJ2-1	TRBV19	CASSMGLSNNEQFF	TGTGCCAGTAGTATGGGACTCTCGAACAATGAGCAGTTCTTC
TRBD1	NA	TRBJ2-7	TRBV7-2	CASSWDRDNEQYF	TGTGCCAGCAGCTGGGACAGGGATAACGAGCAGTACTTC
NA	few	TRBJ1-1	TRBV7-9	CASSRANTEAFF	TGTGCCAGCAGCCGAGCGAACACTGAAGCTTTCTTT
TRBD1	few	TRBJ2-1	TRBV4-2	CASSQQGTGDLNEQFF	TGTGCCAGCAGTCAGCAAGGGACAGGGGACCTGAATGAGCAGTTCTTC
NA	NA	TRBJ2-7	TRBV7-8	CASSLLAGLSYEQYF	TGTGCCAGCAGCTTACTTGCGGGACTCTCCTACGAGCAGTACTTC
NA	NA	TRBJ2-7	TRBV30	CAWSLGLVSSYEQYF	TGTGCCTGGAGTCTCGGACTCGTTTCCTCCTACGAGCAGTACTTC
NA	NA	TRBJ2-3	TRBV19	CASSISSSTDTQYF	TGTGCCAGTAGTATTTCGAGTAGCACAGATACGCAGTATTTT
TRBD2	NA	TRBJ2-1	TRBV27	CASRPGLAQNEQFF	TGTGCCAGCAGACCGGGACTAGCTCAAAATGAGCAGTTCTTC